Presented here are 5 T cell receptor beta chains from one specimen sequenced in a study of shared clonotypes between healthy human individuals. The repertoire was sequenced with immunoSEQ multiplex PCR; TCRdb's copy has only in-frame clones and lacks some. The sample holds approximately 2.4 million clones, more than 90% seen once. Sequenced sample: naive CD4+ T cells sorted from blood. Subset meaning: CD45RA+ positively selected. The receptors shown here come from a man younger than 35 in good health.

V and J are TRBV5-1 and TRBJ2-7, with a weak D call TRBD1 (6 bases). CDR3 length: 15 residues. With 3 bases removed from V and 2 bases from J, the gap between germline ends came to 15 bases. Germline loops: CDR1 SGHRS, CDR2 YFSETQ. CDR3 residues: CASSWRVGGTYEQYF. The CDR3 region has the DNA TGCGCCAGCAGCTGGCGAGTAGGGGGAACCTACGAGCAGTACTTC.

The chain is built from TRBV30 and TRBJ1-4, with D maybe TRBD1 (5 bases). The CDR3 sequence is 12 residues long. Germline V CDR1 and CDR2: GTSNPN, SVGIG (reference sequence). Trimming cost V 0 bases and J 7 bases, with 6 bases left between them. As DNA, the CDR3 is TGTGCCTGGAGTGTGACAGTTGAAAAACTGTTTTTT. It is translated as CAWSVTVEKLFF.

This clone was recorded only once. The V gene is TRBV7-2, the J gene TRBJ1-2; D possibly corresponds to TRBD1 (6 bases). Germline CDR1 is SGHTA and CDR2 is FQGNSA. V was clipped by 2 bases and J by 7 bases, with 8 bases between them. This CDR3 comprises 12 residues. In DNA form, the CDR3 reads TGTGCCAGCAGCTTATACAGGGCTGGCTACACCTTC. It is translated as CASSLYRAGYTF.

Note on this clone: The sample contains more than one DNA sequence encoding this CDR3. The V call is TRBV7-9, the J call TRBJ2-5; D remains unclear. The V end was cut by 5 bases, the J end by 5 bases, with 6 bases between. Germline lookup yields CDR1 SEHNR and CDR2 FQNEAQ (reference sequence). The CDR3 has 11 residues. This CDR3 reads CASSALETQYF. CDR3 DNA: TGTGCCAGCAGCGCCCTGGAGACCCAGTACTTC.

This chain's CDR3 is CASQQTGGIAPLHF. Written as DNA, the CDR3 is TGTGCCAGCCAGCAGACAGGGGGAATTGCGCCCCTCCACTTT. The V and J genes are TRBV19 and TRBJ1-6; 9 bases agree with TRBD1. The CDR3 is 14 amino acids. V dropped 9 bases and J dropped 13; count of bases not matched to a gene: 13. Germline CDR1 LNHDA, CDR2 SQIVND (reference sequence).